A selection of T cell receptor beta chains follows, all from one sample in a study of human T cells and chemical hapten exposure. MiXCR, applied by TCRdb to the RACE reads, yields one record per CDR3 protein. Counted here are around 380,000 distinct CDR3 sequences, 4.8% occurring once; the ten biggest clones make up 2% to 2.5%. The sample here was whole blood, taken in connection with sensitization to the hapten diphenylcyclopropenone (DPC). The receptors were sampled from a woman in her 50s with alopecia areata. Some clones in this sample may be carry-over from other donors' samples. CDR3s include the opening cysteine and the closing phenylalanine or tryptophan. A D gene is named only where the DNA matches it firmly. Not all rows give a size; the values are once, few, many and, for expanded clones, a class.

>many|TRBJ1-5|TRBV12-3/TRBV12-4|TRBD1
CASSHRTGGLGNQPQHF
TGTGCCAGCAGTCACCGGACAGGGGGCTTGGGCAATCAGCCCCAGCATTTT
>few|TRBJ2-5|TRBV5-1|-
CASSWDNSHSKETQYF
TGCGCCAGCAGCTGGGACAATAGTCACAGTAAGGAGACCCAGTACTTC
>-|TRBJ1-3|TRBV3-1|TRBD1
CASSPEPGQAKNTIYF
TGTGCCAGCAGCCCAGAACCGGGACAGGCTAAAAACACCATATATTTT
>many|TRBJ2-3|TRBV29-1|TRBD1
CSVEEDRSPDTQYF
TGCAGCGTTGAAGAGGACAGGTCCCCAGATACGCAGTATTTT
>many|TRBJ2-7|TRBV19|TRBD2
CASSMREGPRREQYF
TGTGCCAGTAGCATGCGGGAGGGCCCTCGGAGGGAGCAGTACTTC
>many|TRBJ2-7|TRBV18|-
CASSPDTGGSYEQYF
TGTGCCAGCTCACCGGACACAGGAGGATCCTACGAGCAGTACTTC
>few|TRBJ2-1|TRBV12-3/TRBV12-4|TRBD2
CASSLPAGGGDEQFF
TGTGCCAGCAGTCTCCCAGCGGGAGGGGGGGATGAGCAGTTCTTC
>few|TRBJ1-5|TRBV6-2/TRBV6-3|TRBD1
CASSYPSGQGARSNQPQHF
TGTGCCAGCAGTTACCCCTCGGGACAGGGGGCAAGGAGCAATCAGCCCCAGCATTTT
>many|TRBJ2-5|TRBV9|TRBD2
CASSGGTSGLQETQYF
TGTGCCAGCAGCGGAGGGACTAGCGGGCTTCAAGAGACCCAGTACTTC
>-|TRBJ1-1|TRBV29-1|-
CKPGGLNTEAFF
TGCAAACCGGGAGGGTTGAACACTGAAGCTTTCTTT
>many|TRBJ2-7|TRBV10-3|TRBD1
CAISEGQEFYEQYF
TGTGCCATCAGTGAGGGACAGGAGTTCTACGAGCAGTACTTC
>many|TRBJ1-4|TRBV27|-
CASSTLTGLLFF
TGTGCCAGCAGTACTTTGACAGGTCTGCTGTTTTTT
>many|TRBJ2-6|TRBV3-1|-
CASRTGSGANVLTF
TGTGCCAGCAGGACGGGGTCTGGGGCCAACGTCCTGACTTTC
>few|TRBJ2-3|TRBV28|TRBD2
CASSSLAGLDTQYF
TGTGCCAGCAGTTCACTAGCGGGGCTAGATACGCAGTATTTT
>few|TRBJ2-6|TRBV10-2|TRBD2
CASSVAGGIPSGANVLTF
TGCGCCAGCAGCGTAGCGGGGGGGATTCCCTCTGGGGCCAACGTCCTGACTTTC
>-|TRBJ2-3|TRBV11-2|-
CATSADLTGDTQYF
TGTGCCACCTCAGCGGACTTGACAGGAGATACGCAGTATTTT
>many|TRBJ2-2|TRBV28|-
CASTPPGPNTGELFF
TGTGCCAGCACCCCCCCCGGACCGAACACCGGGGAGCTGTTTTTT
>-|TRBJ2-3|TRBV18|-
CASSPPVGTDTQYF
TGTGCCAGCTCACCACCTGTAGGGACAGATACGCAGTATTTT
>many|TRBJ1-5|TRBV6-1|-
CASSRGRSGGQPQHF
TGTGCCAGCAGTAGGGGAAGGAGTGGTGGTCAGCCCCAGCATTTT
>few|TRBJ1-4|TRBV6-1|TRBD1
CASTDRDANEKLFF
TGTGCCAGCACCGACAGGGATGCTAATGAAAAACTGTTTTTT
>many|TRBJ2-3|TRBV30|-
CAWSQQYSTDTQYF
TGTGCCTGGAGTCAACAGTATTCCACAGATACGCAGTATTTT
>many|TRBJ2-3|TRBV6-2/TRBV6-3|-
CASSYSPDTQYF
TGTGCCAGCAGTTACTCGCCAGATACGCAGTATTTT
>many|TRBJ2-1|TRBV12-3/TRBV12-4|TRBD2
CASSSRLAGLIYNEQFF
TGTGCCAGCAGTTCAAGACTAGCGGGATTGATCTACAATGAGCAGTTCTTC